The 17 T cell receptor beta chains below all came from one sample that was sequenced in a study of CD8+ T cells in alopecia areata (dated by TCRdb to 2016 to 2018). The library came from the immunoSEQ multiplex PCR assay. To provide template for TCR sequencing, every sample had RNA extracted and reverse transcribed into cDNA. The table comes from immuneACCESS by way of TCRdb, which keeps in-frame sequences with V and J called. Part of the clones is missing from these tables; in studies checked, under half for an unresolved V gene and the rest for unknown reasons. Counted in this sample were 90,000 to 150,000 clones; 53% of them appeared once. Of the sample, just over 0.45% falls within the top ten clones. In light of the paper, this sample's time point label describes: about four weeks on oral tofacitinib. The sample's treatment or condition label, decoded: oral pan-JAK inhibitor, 5-10 mg twice daily.

Specimen: CD4+ T cells sorted from blood, collected at week 4, from a patient treated with tofacitinib. These receptors were collected from a human donor with alopecia areata.

This clone was seen more than once but under ten times. The chain carries TRBV28 and TRBJ1-1, with D unresolved. The germline V and J ends were trimmed by 7 bases and 2 bases, with 17 bases remaining between them. CDR1 is MDHEN and CDR2 is SYDVKM in the germline V gene. CDR3 length equals 15 residues. The CDR3 coding sequence is TGTGCCAGCAATATCCCCGGAGGGATCAACACTGAAGCTTTCTTT. Its protein product is CASNIPGGINTEAFF.

CDR3 DNA: TGCAGCGTTACGACACGGCCGGGATACGAGCAGTACTTC. Its protein is CSVTTRPGYEQYF. This chain joins TRBV29-1 and TRBJ2-7; weak D call: TRBD2 (5 bases). The V end was cut by 5 bases, the J end by 4 bases, with 15 bases between. This CDR3 has 13 residues. From germline, CDR1 is SQVTM and CDR2 ANQGSEA.

The gene calls are TRBV5-6 and TRBJ1-2, with D tentatively TRBD1 (6 bases). Germline assignment: CDR1 SGHDT and CDR2 YYEEEE. The CDR3 spans 12 residues. Trimming pared 1 base from V and 10 bases from J, leaving 11 bases between. The CDR3 protein is CASSLWGLDYTF. CDR3 in DNA: TGTGCCAGCAGCTTGTGGGGGCTCGACTACACCTTC. The entire variable domain, with the rest obtained from reference TRBV5-6 and TRBJ1-2, is as follows: DAGVTQSPTHLIKTRGQQVTLRCSPKSGHDTVSWYQQALGQGPQFIFQYYEEEERQRGNFPDRFSGHQFPNYSSELNVNALLLGDSALYLCASSLWGLDYTFGSGTRLTVV.

This clone showed up just a few times. V usage is TRBV18 and J usage is TRBJ2-7; 8 bases align to TRBD1. CDR1 and CDR2 from the germline V gene are KGHSH and LQKENI. Trimming at V came to 3 bases and at J to 0 bases, leaving 7 bases not matched to a gene. The CDR3 has 16 residues. CDR3 sequence: CASSPGGQALSYEQYF. For the CDR3, the DNA is TGTGCCAGCTCACCGGGGGGACAGGCCCTCTCCTACGAGCAGTACTTC.

This sequence joins TRBV6-5 and TRBJ2-7; 7 bases line up with TRBD1. The CDR3 loop spans 15 amino acids. Germline values: CDR1 MNHEY, CDR2 SVGAGI. V lost 5 bases and J lost 3; bases outside the gene matches: 10. The CDR3 coding sequence is TGTGCCAGCAGTGGGTGGGGGACAGTTCACTACGAGCAGTACTTC. Translating gives CASSGWGTVHYEQYF.

Concerning this clone: The identical CDR3 is also encoded by other nucleotide sequences in the sample. The rearrangement uses TRBV7-6 and TRBJ2-7; maybe TRBD2 (6 bases). Trimming shortened V by 1 base and J by 2 bases, and 12 bases separated the two germline ends. CDR3 length: 15 residues. The germline V gene encodes CDR1 SGHVS and CDR2 FNYEAQ. CDR3 sequence reads: CASSLDTGVPYEQYF. Written as DNA, the CDR3 is TGTGCCAGCAGCTTAGATACGGGAGTACCCTACGAGCAGTACTTC.

The V and J genes are TRBV30 and TRBJ1-1, with TRBD1 matching 12 bases. The junction had 16 bases not matched to a gene; V was cut back by 3 bases and J by 5 bases. CDR3 length: 18 residues. Germline assignment: CDR1 GTSNPN and CDR2 SVGIG (reference sequence). CDR3 protein: CAWRVGTGGVGLGTEAFF. The CDR3 coding sequence is TGTGCCTGGAGGGTAGGGACAGGGGGCGTGGGGTTAGGGACTGAAGCTTTCTTT.

The chain couples TRBV29-1 to TRBJ1-2; D unresolved. CDR3 length: 11 amino acids. The V end was cut by 7 bases, the J end by 1 base, with 7 bases between. Germline CDR1 and CDR2: SQVTM and ANQGSEA. The CDR3 loop is CSASFNYGYTF. The CDR3 DNA reads TGCAGCGCCTCCTTTAACTATGGCTACACCTTC.

The chain is built from TRBV29-1 and TRBJ1-5; D perhaps matches TRBD1 (5 bases). Germline V gives CDR1 SQVTM, CDR2 ANQGSEA. The CDR3 spans 13 residues. Trimming stripped 4 bases from V and 5 bases from J, with 12 bases between. CDR3 coding DNA: TGCAGCGTTGTGGTACAGGCCGATCAGCCCCAGCATTTT. Translation gives CSVVVQADQPQHF.

This clone was observed a handful of times. The rearrangement uses TRBV30 and TRBJ1-3; no definite D call. The CDR3 is 14 amino acids. Germline CDR1 is GTSNPN and CDR2 is SVGIG (reference sequence). Trimming pared 5 bases from V and 0 bases from J, leaving 11 bases between. In DNA, the CDR3 is TGTGCCTGGGCTAGAGATGTCTCTGGAAACACCATATATTTT. Translating gives CAWARDVSGNTIYF.

With regard to this clone: One end of the junction does not line up with germline, which may come from a read error. The chain joins TRBV7-7 to TRBJ2-7; D gene unclear. Looked up from germline, CDR1 is SSHAT and CDR2 is FNYEAQ (reference sequence). This CDR3 is built from 13 residues. CDR3: CASSLYQSYEQYF. The DNA for the CDR3 is TGTGCTAGCAGCTTATATCAATCCTACGAGCAGTACTTC.

The genes are TRBV7-6 and TRBJ1-1, with 10 bases fitting TRBD1. Germline trimming cut 1 base from V and 3 bases from J; bases unmatched to any gene: 11. Germline loops: CDR1 SGHVS, CDR2 FNYEAQ. The CDR3 consists of 18 residues. CDR3 coding DNA: TGTGCCAGCAGCTTAGGGGTGAGGACAGGGGGTGGGGACACTGAAGCTTTCTTT. It specifies CASSLGVRTGGGDTEAFF.

The chain employs TRBV5-4 and TRBJ1-2; no firm D call. Germline V lookup: CDR1 SGHNT, CDR2 YYREEE (reference sequence). V lost 9 bases and J lost 2, with 14 bases in between. The length of the CDR3 is 13 residues. In DNA form, the CDR3 reads TGTGCCATGCGCAGCGAAGGGAACTATGGCTACACCTTC. Amino acid sequence: CAMRSEGNYGYTF. Variable domain in full (rest from reference TRBV5-4 and TRBJ1-2): ETGVTQSPTHLIKTRGQQVTLRCSSQSGHNTVSWYQQALGQGPQFIFQYYREEENGRGNFPPRFSGLQFPNYSSELNVNALELDDSALYLCAMRSEGNYGYTFGSGTRLTVV.

The genes are TRBV30 and TRBJ1-5; D is unresolved. This CDR3 is 12 amino acids long. V gave up 8 bases and J gave up 2 bases, with 10 bases separating them. In germline, CDR1 is GTSNPN, CDR2 SVGIG (reference sequence). In nucleotides, the CDR3 is TGTGCCCTTGGGCCTCGCAATCAGCCCCAGCATTTT. Translated, it gives CALGPRNQPQHF. Using reference TRBV30 and TRBJ1-5 for the parts outside the CDR3, the full variable domain is SQTIHQWPATLVQPVGSPLSLECTVEGTSNPNLYWYRQAAGRGLQLLFYSVGIGQISSEVPQNLSASRPQDRQFILSSKKLLLSDSGFYLCALGPRNQPQHFGDGTRLSIL.

This chain uses TRBV5-1 with TRBJ2-5; 9 bases align to TRBD1. J gave up 2 bases and V 2 bases, and 7 bases lay outside the gene matches. This CDR3 has 16 amino acids. Germline loops: CDR1 SGHRS, CDR2 YFSETQ. CDR3 coding DNA: TGCGCCAGCAGCTTTAAACAGGGGGCGCTTCAAGAGACCCAGTACTTC. It specifies CASSFKQGALQETQYF.

The rearrangement links TRBV7-7 to TRBJ2-2, with D hard to call. V was cut by 2 bases and J by 1 base, with 5 bases left in between. The CDR3 loop spans 14 amino acids. Germline V lookup: CDR1 SSHAT, CDR2 FNYEAQ (reference sequence). CDR3 nucleotides: TGTGCCAGCAGCTTAATGGGGAACACCGGGGAGCTGTTTTTT. Its translation is CASSLMGNTGELFF.

This clone was counted a few times. The chain uses TRBV29-1 and TRBJ2-1; 12 nucleotides line up with TRBD2. This CDR3 has 14 residues. The germline gives CDR1 SQVTM, CDR2 ANQGSEA. V was pared by 7 bases and J by 4 bases, with 5 bases of the junction left unmatched. The CDR3 loop is CSAWTSGTYNEQFF. For the CDR3, the DNA is TGCAGCGCATGGACTAGCGGGACTTACAATGAGCAGTTCTTC.